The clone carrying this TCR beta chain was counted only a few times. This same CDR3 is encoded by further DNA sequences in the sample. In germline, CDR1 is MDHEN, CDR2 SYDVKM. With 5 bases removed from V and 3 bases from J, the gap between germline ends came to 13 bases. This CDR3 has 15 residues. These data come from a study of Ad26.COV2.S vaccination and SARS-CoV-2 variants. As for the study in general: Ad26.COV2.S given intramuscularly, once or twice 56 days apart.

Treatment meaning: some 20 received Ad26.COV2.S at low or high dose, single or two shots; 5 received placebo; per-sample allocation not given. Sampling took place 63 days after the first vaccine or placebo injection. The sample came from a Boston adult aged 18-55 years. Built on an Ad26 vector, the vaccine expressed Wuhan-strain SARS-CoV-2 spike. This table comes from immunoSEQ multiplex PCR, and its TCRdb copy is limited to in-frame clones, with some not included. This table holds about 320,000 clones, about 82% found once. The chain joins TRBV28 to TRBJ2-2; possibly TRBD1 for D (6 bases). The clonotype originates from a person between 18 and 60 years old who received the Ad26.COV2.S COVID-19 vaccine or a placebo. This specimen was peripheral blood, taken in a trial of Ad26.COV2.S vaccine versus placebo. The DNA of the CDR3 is TGTGCCAGCAGTCTAGGGGGACATTACACCGGGGAGCTGTTTTTT. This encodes CASSLGGHYTGELFF.